The clone carrying this TCR beta chain is classed as medium-sized (0.01 to 0.1%) by frequency. The antigen is undetermined. The synovial samples were synovial fluid, paired with peripheral blood from each active arthritis patient. The CDR3 contains 17 residues. This entry has no DNA. From germline, CDR1 is SGHNT and CDR2 YYREEE (reference sequence). This specimen comes from a study of synovial regulatory T cells in juvenile arthritis. Notes on the study in general: Synovial Treg CDR3 sequences overlapped more with iaTregs than other circulating Tregs.

Data came from immunoSEQ multiplex PCR; TCRdb stores just in-frame clones and leaves some out. The ten most abundant clones cover roughly an eighth of a sample with thousands of clones. The V call is TRBV5-4, the J call TRBJ2-4. This receptor was taken from a donor between 2 and 29 years old with juvenile idiopathic arthritis. Sequenced sample: Treg cells from the synovium. This chain's CDR3 is CASSRTTPGPAKNIQYF.